The clone carrying this T cell receptor beta chain was counted many times. This sample stems from a study of Graves' ophthalmopathy and Graves' hyperthyroidism. Overall study context: Upon initial diagnosis and before any treatment, peripheral blood was collected.

Stable hyperthyroidism meant no ophthalmopathy within 18 months of follow-up. Hyperthyroidism cases were recent diagnoses of under 2 months' duration in people aged 18 to 65. PBMCs were obtained from 10 ml of fresh peripheral blood. Amplified TCR beta CDR3 regions were obtained using RNA transcripts as template. Scientists carried out first-round RT-PCR using HTBI primers and then a second-round multiplex PCR. Each CDR3 protein gets one entry after TCRdb re-called the multiplex PCR reads with MiXCR. The repertoire includes roughly 610,000 distinct CDR3 sequences, about a fifth of them detected once, and approximately 7% sits in the top ten. CDR3 length: 14 residues. Looked up from germline, CDR1 is DFQATT and CDR2 is SNEGSKA (reference sequence). V dropped 3 bases and J dropped 1 base, with 9 bases sitting between them.

V usage is TRBV20-1 and J usage is TRBJ2-2; D is possibly TRBD1 (6 bases). The specimen sequenced was peripheral blood. The clonotype originates from a woman aged 18-30 years with stable Graves' hyperthyroidism. Some clones in this sample may be carry-over from other donors' samples. CDR3 sequence (DNA): TGCAGTGCTAGTGCGACAGGGAACACCGGGGAGCTGTTTTTT. Translating gives CSASATGNTGELFF.